This TCR beta chain was profiled in a study of cytomegalovirus exposure and HLA in healthy donors. Across the whole study: Inside one of the first data releases sat around 86 million unique TCRs taken from HLA-typed donors.

The table lists this clone with a few counts. The antigen is undetermined. General study results and limits: Judged likely to be a sequencing artifact was a cluster of highly shared sequence variants. 164 TCR beta chains were listed as cytomegalovirus-associated. Under in vitro conditions, a few CMV-associated chains were confirmed as specific for CMV antigens.

The PCR used 60 Vbeta and 13 Jbeta primers. Repertoires were generated with immunoSEQ multiplex PCR, while TCRdb's copy carries only in-frame clones and drops some. Among about 170,000 clones listed, 70% to 80% were seen once. Germline-derived CDR1 and CDR2 are SGHRS and YFSETQ. Trimming cost V 7 bases and J 4 bases; bases outside gene matches: 6. CDR3 length equals 14 residues. The origin of this receptor is a female donor in good health and CMV-seronegative. The sequencing sample was made of PBMCs. J is TRBJ2-7 and V is TRBV5-1; 12 bases map to TRBD2. The CDR3 is CASRRTSGRYEQYF. For the CDR3, the DNA is TGCGCCAGCCGGCGAACTAGCGGGAGGTACGAGCAGTACTTC.